A single sample gave rise to the 18 T cell receptor beta chains below, sequenced in a study of cytomegalovirus exposure and HLA in healthy donors. PCR was performed using 60 Vbeta and 13 Jbeta primers. Sequenced by immunoSEQ multiplex PCR; TCRdb stores in-frame clones only, minus some. The sample yields approximately 110,000 clones, 15% seen once. The sequencing sample was made of PBMCs. These receptor sequences come from a young woman in good health and CMV-seronegative.

This sequence joins TRBV7-7 and TRBJ2-2; 8 nucleotides agree with TRBD1. This CDR3 spans 16 amino acids. Germline V gene sequence: CDR1 SSHAT, CDR2 FNYEAQ (reference sequence). V lost 5 bases, J lost 3 bases, and 8 bases stayed unmatched. DNA of the CDR3: TGTGCCAGCAGCCAAACAGGGGGTGGTTACACCGGGGAGCTGTTTTTT. This encodes CASSQTGGGYTGELFF.

J is TRBJ2-4 and V is TRBV5-3; TRBD1 aligns across 8 bases. TRBV5-3 is recorded as an ORF, its role being uncertain. The junction had 7 bases not matched to a gene; V was cut back by 5 bases and J by 0 bases. The CDR3 extends over 16 amino acids. CDR3 in amino acids: CARRPGQVQAKNIQYF. The CDR3, as DNA: TGTGCCAGAAGACCGGGACAGGTCCAAGCCAAAAACATTCAGTACTTC.

This clone has more than one count but fewer than ten. V gene TRBV11-2 combines with J gene TRBJ1-2; 8 bases map to TRBD1. V lost 2 bases, J lost 3 bases, and 5 bases stayed unmatched. The CDR3 is 15 amino acids. Germline V gene data show CDR1 as SGHAT and CDR2 as FQNNGV. The DNA of the CDR3 is TGTGCCAGCAGCTTATCAGGGGGCGCGGACTATGGCTACACCTTC. This codes for CASSLSGGADYGYTF.

This clone was seen only a few times. The gene calls are TRBV6-4 and TRBJ2-1, with D possibly being TRBD2 (7 bases). The CDR3 consists of 16 residues. Trimming cost V 0 bases and J 2 bases, with 11 bases left between them. Per the germline V gene, CDR1 is MRHNA and CDR2 is SNTAGT. For the CDR3, the DNA is TGTGCCAGCAGTGACTCATGGGGGGGCCCCTACAATGAGCAGTTCTTC. Protein product: CASSDSWGGPYNEQFF.

This clone was seen only a few times. The rearrangement links TRBV2 to TRBJ2-2, with TRBD2 identical over 8 bases. The CDR3 sequence is 16 residues long. Germline assignment: CDR1 SNHLY and CDR2 FYNNEI. The trim removed 2 bases at V and 2 bases at J, leaving 4 bases unmatched. The CDR3 region is CASSEFRTSNTGELFF. The CDR3 coding sequence is TGTGCCAGCAGTGAATTTAGGACTAGCAACACCGGGGAGCTGTTTTTT.

The chain has TRBV27 and TRBJ1-1, with 11 positions matching TRBD1. In germline, CDR1 is MNHEY, CDR2 SMNVEV (reference sequence). The CDR3 has 14 amino acids. The trim removed 7 bases at V and 4 bases at J, leaving 5 bases unmatched. The CDR3, as DNA: TGTGCCAGCACCGCCGGGACAGGGGGCACTGAAGCTTTCTTT. It specifies CASTAGTGGTEAFF.

This clone turned up a few times. This CDR3 is CASSLAPDTHGIYEQYF. In DNA form, the CDR3 reads TGCGCCAGCAGCTTGGCTCCTGACACTCACGGGATTTACGAGCAGTACTTC. This chain joins TRBV5-1 and TRBJ2-7; maybe TRBD2 (5 bases). Germline loops: CDR1 SGHRS, CDR2 YFSETQ. This CDR3 is built from 17 residues. V was clipped by 0 bases and J by 4 bases, with 20 bases between them. Full variable domain (outside the CDR3, taken from reference TRBV5-1 and TRBJ2-7): KAGVTQTPRYLIKTRGQQVTLSCSPISGHRSVSWYQQTPGQGLQFLFEYFSETQRNKGNFPGRFSGRQFSNSRSEMNVSTLELGDSALYLCASSLAPDTHGIYEQYFGPGTRLTVT.

A few counts support this clone. The same CDR3 can be traced to other DNA sequences in this sample. The rearrangement links TRBV19 to TRBJ2-1; TRBD2 matches at 9 bases. With V trimmed by 2 bases and J by 5 bases, 1 base remained unmatched. This CDR3 contains 14 residues. Looked up from germline, CDR1 is LNHDA and CDR2 is SQIVND (reference sequence). DNA of the CDR3: TGTGCCAGTAGTATACTAGCGGGAAACAATGAGCAGTTCTTC. It codes for CASSILAGNNEQFF.

This chain joins TRBV7-9 and TRBJ1-5; 10 bases are a match to TRBD1. J gave up 1 base and V 0 bases, and 9 bases lay outside the gene matches. The length of the CDR3 is 19 residues. Germline V gives CDR1 SEHNR, CDR2 FQNEAQ (reference sequence). CDR3 sequence (DNA): TGTGCCAGCAGCTTAGCCCCGACAGGGGGCTCACTAAGCAATCAGCCCCAGCATTTT. Protein sequence: CASSLAPTGGSLSNQPQHF.

This clone was detected a few times. The V call is TRBV28, the J call TRBJ2-2; D ambiguous. The CDR3 consists of 13 residues. The V gene's germline CDR1 is MDHEN and CDR2 SYDVKM. Trimming took 10 bases from V and 6 from J, leaving 15 bases between them. The CDR3 is CATRLAVPGELFF. In DNA form, the CDR3 reads TGTGCCACACGGCTTGCGGTGCCCGGGGAGCTGTTTTTT. The variable domain in full, completed from reference TRBV28 and TRBJ2-2, reads DVKVTQSSRYLVKRTGEKVFLECVQDMDHENMFWYRQDPGLGLRLIYFSYDVKMKEKGDIPEGYSVSREKKERFSLILESASTNQTSMYLCATRLAVPGELFFGEGSRLTVL.

This clone was seen more than once but under ten times. The chain uses TRBV7-9 and TRBJ1-1; D ambiguous. Germline CDR1 and CDR2: SEHNR and FQNEAQ (reference sequence). Trimming removed 4 bases at V and 7 bases at J, with 7 bases between. The CDR3 has 11 amino acids. Here the CDR3 reads CASSSGGEAFF. In DNA form, the CDR3 reads TGTGCCAGCAGCTCCGGCGGTGAAGCTTTCTTT.

Remarks on this clone: Given the absence of the conserved phenylalanine or tryptophan at the CDR3 end, a read error is likely. Because the CDR3's place on the DNA is in doubt, the DNA is left out and the CDR3 is given as listed by TCRdb. The V gene is TRBV20-1, the J gene TRBJ1-2; the table names TRBD1, a call not compared with the DNA. The CDR3 spans 11 amino acids, including both terminal residues. The germline CDR1 and CDR2 sequences are DFQATT and SNEGSKA (reference sequence). CDR3 amino acids: CSAFFRDRGVL.

This clone appeared a few times. V usage is TRBV5-1 and J usage is TRBJ2-7; 14 bases agree with TRBD2. The V gene end was trimmed by 4 bases and the J gene end by 9 bases; junction bases not matched to a gene: 6. The germline V gene encodes CDR1 SGHRS and CDR2 YFSETQ. CDR3 length: 14 residues. The DNA of the CDR3 is TGCGCCAGCAGCGCAACCGGGACTAGCGGGAGGCAGTACTTC. Protein: CASSATGTSGRQYF.

This clone was seen a few times. The chain uses TRBV29-1 and TRBJ1-1; 8 nucleotides agree with TRBD1. CDR1 SQVTM and CDR2 ANQGSEA come from the germline V gene. V shed 5 bases and J 6 bases; nucleotides not matched to a gene: 2. This CDR3 is 11 amino acids long. CDR3 bases: TGCAGCGTTCAGGGGGCCGCTGAAGCTTTCTTT. Protein: CSVQGAAEAFF.

This clone was seen a few times. The chain has TRBV1 and TRBJ1-4; TRBD1 reflects the table's D call only, with no check against the DNA. TRBV1 is labeled a pseudogene. The CDR3 extends over 15 amino acids. DNA of the CDR3: TGCACCGGCTCTGGGGCAGGGCGGACTAATGAAAAACTGTTTTTT. This gives the protein CTGSGAGRTNEKLFF.

This chain links TRBV9 with TRBJ2-3; maybe TRBD2 (7 bases). The germline gives CDR1 SGDLS, CDR2 YYNGEE. The V end was cut by 1 base, the J end by 2 bases, with 17 bases between. The CDR3 sequence is 17 residues long. The CDR3 region is CASSVSRLGGVTDTQYF. CDR3 nucleotides: TGTGCCAGCAGCGTATCCCGGTTAGGGGGGGTCACAGATACGCAGTATTTT.

This clone was seen a handful of times. This chain links TRBV11-3 with TRBJ2-1; the D gene is possibly TRBD1 (5 bases). Trimming left V 5 bases short and J 6 bases short, with 17 bases between. The CDR3 has 15 amino acids. CDR1 and CDR2 from the germline V gene are SGHNT and YENEEA. This CDR3 reads CASSARLGPLNEQFF. The CDR3 coding sequence is TGTGCCAGCAGCGCCAGGCTGGGGCCCCTCAATGAGCAGTTCTTC. The full variable domain, rest sourced from reference TRBV11-3 and TRBJ2-1, is EAGVVQSPRYKIIEKKQPVAFWCNPISGHNTLYWYLQNLGQGPELLIRYENEEAVDDSQLPKDRFSAERLKGVDSTLKIQPAELGDSAVYLCASSARLGPLNEQFFGPGTRLTVL.

This clone showed up just a few times. The gene calls are TRBV29-1 and TRBJ2-7; D remains ambiguous. Germline values: CDR1 SQVTM, CDR2 ANQGSEA. The CDR3 is made up of 14 amino acids. Trimming removed 6 bases from V and 6 bases from J, with 21 bases in between. In nucleotides, the CDR3 is TGCAGCGTCCGCGAAAAGCCCGACCCGGGCGAGCAGTACTTC. This translates into CSVREKPDPGEQYF.